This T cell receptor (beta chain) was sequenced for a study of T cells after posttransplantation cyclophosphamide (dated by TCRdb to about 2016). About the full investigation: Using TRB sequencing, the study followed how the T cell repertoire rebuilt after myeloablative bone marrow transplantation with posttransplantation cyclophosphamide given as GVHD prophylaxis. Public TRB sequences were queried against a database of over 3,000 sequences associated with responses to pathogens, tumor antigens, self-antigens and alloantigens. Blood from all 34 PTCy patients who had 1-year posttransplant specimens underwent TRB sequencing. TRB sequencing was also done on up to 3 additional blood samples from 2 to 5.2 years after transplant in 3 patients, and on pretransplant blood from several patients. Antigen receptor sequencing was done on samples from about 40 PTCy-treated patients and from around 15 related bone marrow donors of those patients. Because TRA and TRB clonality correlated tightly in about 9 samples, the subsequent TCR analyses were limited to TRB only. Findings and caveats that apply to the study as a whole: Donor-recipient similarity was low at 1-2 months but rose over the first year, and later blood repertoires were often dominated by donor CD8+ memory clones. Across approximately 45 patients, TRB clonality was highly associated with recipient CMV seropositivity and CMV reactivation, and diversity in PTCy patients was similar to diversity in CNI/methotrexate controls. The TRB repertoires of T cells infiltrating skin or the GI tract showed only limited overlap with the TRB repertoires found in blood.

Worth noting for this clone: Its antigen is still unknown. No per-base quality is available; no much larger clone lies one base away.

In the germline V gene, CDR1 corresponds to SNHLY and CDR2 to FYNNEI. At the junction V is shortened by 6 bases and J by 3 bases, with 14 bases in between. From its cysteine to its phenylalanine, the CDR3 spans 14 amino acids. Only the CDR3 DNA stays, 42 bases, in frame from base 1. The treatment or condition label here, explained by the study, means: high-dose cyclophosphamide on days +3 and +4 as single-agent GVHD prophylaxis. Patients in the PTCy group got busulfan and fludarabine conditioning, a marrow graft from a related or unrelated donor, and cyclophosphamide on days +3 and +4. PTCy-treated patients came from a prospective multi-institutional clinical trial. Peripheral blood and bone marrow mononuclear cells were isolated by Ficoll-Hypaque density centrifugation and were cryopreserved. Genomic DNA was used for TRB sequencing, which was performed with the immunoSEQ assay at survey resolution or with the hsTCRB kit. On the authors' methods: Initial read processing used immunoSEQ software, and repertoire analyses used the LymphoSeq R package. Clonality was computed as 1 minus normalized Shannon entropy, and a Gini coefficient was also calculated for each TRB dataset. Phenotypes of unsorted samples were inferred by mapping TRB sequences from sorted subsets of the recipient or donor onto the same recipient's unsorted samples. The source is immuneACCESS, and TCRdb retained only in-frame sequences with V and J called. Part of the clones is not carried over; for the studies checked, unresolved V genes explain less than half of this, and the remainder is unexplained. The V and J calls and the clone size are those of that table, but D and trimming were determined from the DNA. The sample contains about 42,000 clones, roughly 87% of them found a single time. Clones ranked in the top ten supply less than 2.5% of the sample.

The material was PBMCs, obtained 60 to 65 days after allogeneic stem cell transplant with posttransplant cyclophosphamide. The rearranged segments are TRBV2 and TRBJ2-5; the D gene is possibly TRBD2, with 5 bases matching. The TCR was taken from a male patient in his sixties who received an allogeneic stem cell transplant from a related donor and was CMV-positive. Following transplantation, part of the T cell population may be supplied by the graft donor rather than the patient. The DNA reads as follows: TGTGCCAGCAGGTTCCAGTGGACTGAAGAGACCCAGTACTTC. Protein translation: CASRFQWTEETQYF.